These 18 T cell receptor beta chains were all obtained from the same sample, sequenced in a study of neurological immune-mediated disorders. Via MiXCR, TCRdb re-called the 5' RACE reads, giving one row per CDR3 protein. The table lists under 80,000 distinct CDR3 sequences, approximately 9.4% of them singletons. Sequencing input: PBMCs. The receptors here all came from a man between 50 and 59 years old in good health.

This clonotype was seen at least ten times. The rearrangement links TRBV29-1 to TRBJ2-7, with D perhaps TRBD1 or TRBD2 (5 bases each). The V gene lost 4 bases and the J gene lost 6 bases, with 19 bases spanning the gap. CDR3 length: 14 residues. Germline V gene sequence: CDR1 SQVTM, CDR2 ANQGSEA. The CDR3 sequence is CSVARDESAGEQYF. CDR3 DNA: TGCAGCGTTGCAAGGGACGAAAGCGCGGGCGAGCAGTACTTC.

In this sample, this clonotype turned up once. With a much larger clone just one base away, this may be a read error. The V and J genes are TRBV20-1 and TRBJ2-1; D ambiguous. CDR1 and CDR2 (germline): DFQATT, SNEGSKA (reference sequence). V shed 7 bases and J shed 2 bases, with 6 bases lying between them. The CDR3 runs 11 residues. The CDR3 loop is CSVATYNEQFF. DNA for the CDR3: TGCAGTGTGGCGACCTACAATGAGCAGTTCTTC.

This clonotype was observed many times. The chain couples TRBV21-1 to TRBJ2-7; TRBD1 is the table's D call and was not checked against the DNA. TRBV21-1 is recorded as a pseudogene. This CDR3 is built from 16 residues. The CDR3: CASSNFYSDRGLEQYF. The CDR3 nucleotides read TGTGCCAGCAGCAATTTTTATTCCGACAGGGGGCTTGAGCAGTACTTC.

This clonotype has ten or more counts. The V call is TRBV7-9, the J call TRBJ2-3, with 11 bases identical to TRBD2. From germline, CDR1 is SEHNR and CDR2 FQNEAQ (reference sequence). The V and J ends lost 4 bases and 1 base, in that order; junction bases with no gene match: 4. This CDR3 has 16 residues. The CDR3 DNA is TGTGCCAGCAGCTCCGGGACTAGCGGCCGCACAGATACGCAGTATTTT. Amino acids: CASSSGTSGRTDTQYF.

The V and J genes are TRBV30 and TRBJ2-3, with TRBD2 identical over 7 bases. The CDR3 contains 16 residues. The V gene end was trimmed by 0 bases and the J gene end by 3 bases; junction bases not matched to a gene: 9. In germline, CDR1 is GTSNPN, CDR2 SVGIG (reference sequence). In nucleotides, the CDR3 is TGTGCCTGGAGTGTAGGCGCTAGCGGAGGAACAGATACGCAGTATTTT. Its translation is CAWSVGASGGTDTQYF.

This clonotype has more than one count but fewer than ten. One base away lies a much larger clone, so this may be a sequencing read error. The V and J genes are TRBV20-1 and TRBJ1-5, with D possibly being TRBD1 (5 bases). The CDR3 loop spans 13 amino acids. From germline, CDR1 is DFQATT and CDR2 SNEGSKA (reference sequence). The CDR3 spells CGASQGYNQPQHF. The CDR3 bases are TGCGGTGCTAGTCAGGGATACAATCAGCCCCAGCATTTT.

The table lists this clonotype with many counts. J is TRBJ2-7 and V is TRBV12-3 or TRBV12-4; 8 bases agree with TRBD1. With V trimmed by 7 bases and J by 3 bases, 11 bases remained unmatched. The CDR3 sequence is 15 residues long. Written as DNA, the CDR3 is TGTGCCAGCACCTTGACTCGGACAGGGATCTACGAGCAGTACTTC. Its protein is CASTLTRTGIYEQYF.

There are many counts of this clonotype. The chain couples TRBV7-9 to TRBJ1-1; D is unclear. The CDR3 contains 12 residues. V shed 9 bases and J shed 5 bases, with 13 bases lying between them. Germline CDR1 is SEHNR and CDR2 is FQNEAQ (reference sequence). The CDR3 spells CARLRFQTEAFF. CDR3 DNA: TGTGCCAGACTACGGTTCCAGACTGAAGCTTTCTTT.

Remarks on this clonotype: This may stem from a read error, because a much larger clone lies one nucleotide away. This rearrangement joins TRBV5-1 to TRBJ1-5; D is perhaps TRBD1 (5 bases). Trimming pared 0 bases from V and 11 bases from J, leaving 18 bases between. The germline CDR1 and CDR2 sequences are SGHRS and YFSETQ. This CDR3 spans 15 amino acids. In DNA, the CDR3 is TGCGCCAGCAGCTTGGTCACATCCCCCGACAGTGCCCAGCATTTT. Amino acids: CASSLVTSPDSAQHF. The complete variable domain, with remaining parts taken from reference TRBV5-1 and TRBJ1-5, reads KAGVTQTPRYLIKTRGQQVTLSCSPISGHRSVSWYQQTPGQGLQFLFEYFSETQRNKGNFPGRFSGRQFSNSRSEMNVSTLELGDSALYLCASSLVTSPDSAQHFGDGTRLSIL.

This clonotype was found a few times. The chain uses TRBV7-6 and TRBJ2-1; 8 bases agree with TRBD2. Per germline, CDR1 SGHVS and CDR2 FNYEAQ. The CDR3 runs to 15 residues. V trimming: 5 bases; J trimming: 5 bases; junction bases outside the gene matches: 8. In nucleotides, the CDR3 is TGTGCCAGCAGCACCTGGGGTAGCGGGAACAATGAGCAGTTCTTC. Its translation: CASSTWGSGNNEQFF.

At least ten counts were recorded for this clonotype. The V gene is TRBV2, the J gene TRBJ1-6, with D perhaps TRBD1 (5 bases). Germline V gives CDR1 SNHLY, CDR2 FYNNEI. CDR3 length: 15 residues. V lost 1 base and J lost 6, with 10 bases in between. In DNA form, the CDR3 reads TGTGCCAGCAGTGAAGAACAAAGGGGTAATTCACCCCTCCACTTT. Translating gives CASSEEQRGNSPLHF.

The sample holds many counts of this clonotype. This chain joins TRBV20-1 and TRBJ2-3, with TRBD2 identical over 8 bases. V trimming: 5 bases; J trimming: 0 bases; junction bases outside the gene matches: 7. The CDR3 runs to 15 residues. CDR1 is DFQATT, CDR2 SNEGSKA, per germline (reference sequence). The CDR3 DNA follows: TGCAGTGCTCAAACTAGCGGAAGGAGCACAGATACGCAGTATTTT. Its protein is CSAQTSGRSTDTQYF.

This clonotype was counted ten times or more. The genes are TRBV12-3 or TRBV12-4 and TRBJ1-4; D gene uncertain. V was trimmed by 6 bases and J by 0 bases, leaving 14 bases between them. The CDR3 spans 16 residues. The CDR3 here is CASRGPESATNEKLFF. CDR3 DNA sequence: TGTGCCAGCAGAGGACCCGAATCGGCAACTAATGAAAAACTGTTTTTT.

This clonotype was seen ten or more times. CDR3 bases: TGTGCCAGCAGTTTATCGGAGCCTGCTTTCGCGAACACCGGGGAGCTGTTTTTT. Translation: CASSLSEPAFANTGELFF. This sequence joins TRBV27 and TRBJ2-2, with D hard to call. CDR1 and CDR2 (germline): MNHEY, SMNVEV (reference sequence). V lost 0 bases and J lost 0, with 14 bases in between. The CDR3 is 18 residues long.

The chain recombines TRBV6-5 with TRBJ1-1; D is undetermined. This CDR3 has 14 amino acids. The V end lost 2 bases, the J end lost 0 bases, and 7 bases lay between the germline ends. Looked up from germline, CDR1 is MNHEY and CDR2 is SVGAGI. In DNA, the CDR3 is TGTGCCAGCAGTTACAACAGAATGAACACTGAAGCTTTCTTT. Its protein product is CASSYNRMNTEAFF.

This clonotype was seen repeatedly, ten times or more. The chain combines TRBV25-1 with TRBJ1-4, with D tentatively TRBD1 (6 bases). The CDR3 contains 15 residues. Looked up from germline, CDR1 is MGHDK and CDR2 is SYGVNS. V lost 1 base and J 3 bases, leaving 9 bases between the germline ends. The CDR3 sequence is CASSEWAGANEKLFF. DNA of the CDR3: TGTGCCAGCAGTGAATGGGCAGGGGCTAATGAAAAACTGTTTTTT.

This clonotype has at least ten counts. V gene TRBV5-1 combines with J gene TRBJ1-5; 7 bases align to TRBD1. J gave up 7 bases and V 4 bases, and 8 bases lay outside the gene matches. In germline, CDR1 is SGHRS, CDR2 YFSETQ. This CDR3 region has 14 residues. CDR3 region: CASSQGGDSQPQHF. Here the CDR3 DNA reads TGCGCCAGCAGCCAGGGGGGGGACAGCCAGCCCCAGCATTTT.

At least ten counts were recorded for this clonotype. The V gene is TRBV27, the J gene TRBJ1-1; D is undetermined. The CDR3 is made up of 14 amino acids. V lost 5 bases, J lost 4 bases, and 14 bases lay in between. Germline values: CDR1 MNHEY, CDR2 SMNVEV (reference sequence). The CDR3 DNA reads TGTGCCAGCAGTCCATCGCCCCGAGTCACTGAAGCTTTCTTT. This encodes CASSPSPRVTEAFF.